These 21 T cell receptor beta chains originate from one sample sequenced in a study of follicular helper T cells after annual influenza vaccination. Time point described: 2014-2015 season, pre-vaccination. Repertoires were generated with immunoSEQ multiplex PCR, while TCRdb's copy carries only in-frame clones and drops some. This table has approximately 30,000 clones, roughly 80% appearing once. The sample consisted of CXCR5+ CD38- circulating T follicular helper cells from blood, taken on the day of influenza vaccination. The sample's subset: circulating Tfh, non-naive CD4+CXCR5+PD-1+ (ICOS+CD38+ or ICOS-CD38-). Receptors were obtained from an adult who received the influenza vaccine.

This sequence joins TRBV2 and TRBJ2-7, with D unresolved. Germline CDR1 reads SNHLY; CDR2 reads FYNNEI. This CDR3 has 14 amino acids. Trimming left V 7 bases short and J 2 bases short, with 15 bases between. This CDR3 reads CASTLKQATYEQYF. CDR3 bases: TGTGCCAGCACCTTAAAGCAGGCCACCTACGAGCAGTACTTC.

Turning to this clone: At one of its ends the junction is not consistent with the germline gene, which may arise from a read error. This sequence joins TRBV10-3 and TRBJ1-3, with a weak D call TRBD1 (6 bases). CDR1 is ENHRY and CDR2 is SYGVKD in the germline V gene. The CDR3 has 14 residues. Here the CDR3 DNA reads TGTGCCGTCAGTGATGGGGGCTACGGAAACACCATATATTTT. Its protein is CAVSDGGYGNTIYF.

V gene TRBV5-6 combines with J gene TRBJ1-2; 10 bases map to TRBD1. V shed 0 bases and J 5 bases; nucleotides not matched to a gene: 4. In germline, CDR1 is SGHDT, CDR2 YYEEEE. The CDR3 length is 15 residues. CDR3 region: CASSLGDRGFYGYTF. CDR3 sequence (DNA): TGTGCCAGCAGCTTGGGGGACAGGGGTTTTTATGGCTACACCTTC.

This chain uses TRBV29-1 with TRBJ2-7; 8 bases fit TRBD1. Trimming removed 2 bases from V and 7 bases from J; junction bases left unmatched: 4. From germline, CDR1 is SQVTM and CDR2 ANQGSEA. This CDR3 has 12 amino acids. The CDR3 reads CSVEQGAREQYF. CDR3 in DNA: TGCAGCGTTGAACAGGGGGCGAGAGAGCAGTACTTC.

Note on this clone: Since no conserved phenylalanine or tryptophan closes the CDR3, a read error is the likely cause. The chain has TRBV6-5 and TRBJ1-1; 10 nucleotides align to TRBD1. Looked up from germline, CDR1 is MNHEY and CDR2 is SVGAGI. This CDR3 has 14 amino acids. V shed 2 bases, J shed 6 bases, and the junction held 3 bases outside the gene matches. Written as DNA, the CDR3 is TGTGCCAGCAGTTACCGGGGGACAGGGGCTGAAGCTTTCCTT. This sequence encodes CASSYRGTGAEAFL.

The chain combines TRBV7-8 with TRBJ1-2; the D is unclear. Per germline, CDR1 SGHVS and CDR2 FQNEAQ. With 1 base removed from V and 9 bases from J, the gap between germline ends came to 6 bases. The CDR3 has 11 amino acids. CDR3: CASSLGASYTF. The CDR3 coding sequence is TGTGCCAGCAGCTTAGGGGCCAGCTACACCTTC.

This sequence joins TRBV19 and TRBJ2-3; 9 bases agree with TRBD1. This CDR3 is 14 amino acids long. CDR1 is LNHDA, CDR2 SQIVND, per germline (reference sequence). The V segment lost 9 bases and the J segment 2 bases; nucleotides outside the gene matches: 6. CDR3: CASTGTGITDTQYF. The CDR3 nucleotides read TGTGCCAGCACCGGGACAGGGATCACAGATACGCAGTATTTT.

V is TRBV30 and J is TRBJ1-5; TRBD1 might be the D (6 bases). The CDR3 totals 16 residues. V lost 6 bases and J 2 bases, leaving 20 bases between the germline ends. The germline CDR1 and CDR2 sequences are GTSNPN and SVGIG (reference sequence). CDR3 sequence reads: CACQGGGPRGNQPQHF. The CDR3, as DNA: TGTGCCTGCCAAGGGGGGGGCCCAAGGGGCAATCAGCCCCAGCATTTT.

The chain couples TRBV7-6 to TRBJ2-7; a possible D gene is TRBD1 (5 bases). Trimming removed 3 bases at V and 3 bases at J, with 9 bases between. CDR3 length: 13 residues. Per the germline V gene, CDR1 is SGHVS and CDR2 is FNYEAQ. Here the CDR3 reads CASSFNQGYEQYF. The CDR3 DNA follows: TGTGCCAGCAGCTTTAATCAGGGCTACGAGCAGTACTTC.

This chain connects TRBV5-6 to TRBJ1-1, with 10 bases matching TRBD1. The CDR3 spans 15 residues. The V and J ends lost 5 bases and 5 bases, in that order; junction bases with no gene match: 9. Germline CDR1 is SGHDT and CDR2 is YYEEEE. CDR3 sequence reads: CASSPLGQGDTEAFF. The CDR3 region has the DNA TGTGCCAGCAGTCCCCTCGGACAGGGGGATACTGAAGCTTTCTTT.

The genes are TRBV5-1 and TRBJ2-2; 7 nucleotides align to TRBD2. This CDR3 has 17 amino acids. The germline V gene encodes CDR1 SGHRS and CDR2 YFSETQ. V shed 6 bases and J 4 bases; nucleotides not matched to a gene: 15. CDR3 region: CASTWGFREVVTGELFF. The DNA of the CDR3 is TGCGCCAGCACCTGGGGTTTTCGGGAGGTCGTCACCGGGGAGCTGTTTTTT.

This chain links TRBV5-1 with TRBJ1-3, with D possibly being TRBD1 (5 bases). The CDR3 has 15 amino acids. The germline gives CDR1 SGHRS, CDR2 YFSETQ. With 2 bases removed from V and 4 bases from J, the gap between germline ends came to 13 bases. In nucleotides, the CDR3 is TGCGCCAGCAGCTTATTCCAGGGATCCGGAAACACCATATATTTT. Translated: CASSLFQGSGNTIYF. The full variable domain, its missing parts supplied by reference TRBV5-1 and TRBJ1-3, is KAGVTQTPRYLIKTRGQQVTLSCSPISGHRSVSWYQQTPGQGLQFLFEYFSETQRNKGNFPGRFSGRQFSNSRSEMNVSTLELGDSALYLCASSLFQGSGNTIYFGEGSWLTVV.

As for this clone: In the same sample, other DNA sequences code for this CDR3. CDR3 sequence: CASSSGQGNTIYF. The CDR3, as DNA: TGCGCCAGCAGCAGCGGACAGGGGAACACCATATATTTT. The chain couples TRBV5-1 to TRBJ1-3, with TRBD1 matching 9 bases. Germline V gene lookup returns CDR1 SGHRS and CDR2 YFSETQ. J lost 7 bases, V lost 4 bases, and 3 bases had no gene match. This CDR3 has 13 residues.

The V and J genes are TRBV30 and TRBJ2-5; TRBD2 matches 7 bases. The CDR3 loop spans 13 amino acids. V was pared by 4 bases and J by 7 bases, with 9 bases of the junction left unmatched. Germline V CDR1 and CDR2: GTSNPN, SVGIG (reference sequence). This chain's CDR3 is CAWTAGLGGTQYF. The CDR3 region has the DNA TGTGCCTGGACGGCTGGACTAGGCGGGACCCAGTACTTC.

The chain couples TRBV5-4 to TRBJ2-5; TRBD2 aligns across 7 bases. The CDR3 has 14 residues. V shed 4 bases, J shed 5 bases, and the junction held 8 bases outside the gene matches. Germline V gives CDR1 SGHNT, CDR2 YYREEE (reference sequence). CDR3 sequence (DNA): TGTGCCAGCAGCCCCTGGACTAGTCAGGAGACCCAGTACTTC. This sequence encodes CASSPWTSQETQYF. Full variable domain (rest looked up from reference TRBV5-4 and TRBJ2-5): ETGVTQSPTHLIKTRGQQVTLRCSSQSGHNTVSWYQQALGQGPQFIFQYYREEENGRGNFPPRFSGLQFPNYSSELNVNALELDDSALYLCASSPWTSQETQYFGPGTRLLVL.

This clone was recorded once. This sequence joins TRBV11-1 and TRBJ2-7; no reliable D call. From germline, CDR1 is SGHAT and CDR2 FQDESV (reference sequence). The CDR3 has 14 residues. V gave up 6 bases and J gave up 2 bases, with 14 bases separating them. The CDR3: CASRPMGEPYEQYF. CDR3 coding DNA: TGTGCCAGCAGACCCATGGGCGAACCCTACGAGCAGTACTTC.

The chain employs TRBV6-1 and TRBJ1-5; D not certain. The V gene lost 7 bases and the J gene lost 3 bases, with 13 bases spanning the gap. This CDR3 has 14 residues. CDR1 is MNHNS, CDR2 SASEGT, per germline. As DNA, the CDR3 is TGTGCCAGCAAGGAGGAGGGAACCAATCAGCCCCAGCATTTT. Translating gives CASKEEGTNQPQHF.

Turning to this clone: The sample carries other DNA sequences with the same CDR3. The chain couples TRBV7-6 to TRBJ2-5; D unresolved. Germline V gene sequence: CDR1 SGHVS, CDR2 FNYEAQ. The CDR3 has 12 residues. Trimming took off 6 bases at V and 5 bases at J, with 10 bases between the two ends. The CDR3 region has the DNA TGTGCCAGCAGTCTAAATCGGGAGACCCAGTACTTC. Its translation is CASSLNRETQYF.

The chain carries TRBV4-2 and TRBJ2-5; D might be TRBD1 (5 bases). The CDR3 covers 16 residues. Germline V gives CDR1 LGHNA, CDR2 YNFKEQ. Between the trimmed V and J ends, which lost 0 bases and 1 base, there was a span of 12 bases. CDR3 DNA sequence: TGTGCCAGCAGCCAAGAATCTAGGGGCCCCCAAGAGACCCAGTACTTC. Encoded protein: CASSQESRGPQETQYF.

V is TRBV10-2 and J is TRBJ2-7; 9 nucleotides match TRBD1. CDR3 length: 12 amino acids. The germline V gene has CDR1 WSHSY and CDR2 SAAADI. V was pared by 5 bases and J by 7 bases, with 3 bases of the junction left unmatched. CDR3 nucleotides: TGCGCCAGCAGTTTAGGACAGGGGGAGCAGTACTTC. Protein: CASSLGQGEQYF.

The chain couples TRBV11-2 to TRBJ2-2, with a possible D match to TRBD1 (5 bases). Germline CDR1 is SGHAT and CDR2 is FQNNGV. The CDR3 is 16 amino acids. Trimming left V 8 bases short and J 1 base short, with 17 bases between. CDR3 sequence: CASCPVRQWNTGELFF. The CDR3, as DNA: TGTGCCAGCTGTCCAGTGCGACAGTGGAACACCGGGGAGCTGTTTTTT.